Presented here are 25 T cell receptor beta chains from one specimen sequenced in a study of T-cell memory formation after mild COVID-19 (dated by TCRdb to 2020 to 2022). Library generation was performed with 5' RACE. Sequencing was performed on an Illumina NovaSeq 6000. Through fastp at Q25 and MiXCR, TCRdb rebuilt clones from the public reads, retaining in-frame beta chains. When rows share a CDR3 protein, they turn into one entry using the most common DNA and genes. The sample yields tens of thousands of distinct CDR3 sequences; 11% were counted once. The ten top clones hold approximately 29% of the sample. Sequenced: PBMCs or a T cell subset sorted from them (not recorded which). Every receptor here comes from a young man who had mild COVID-19 (a few samples of this study predate the infection). The sample titles of this study are shuffled in the database, so cell type and time point are left out; the donor was told from shared clones.

There are a few counts of this clonotype. The gene calls are TRBV2 and TRBJ2-6, with D perhaps matching TRBD2 (5 bases). Trimming shortened V by 7 bases and J by 4 bases, and 14 bases separated the two germline ends. Per germline, CDR1 SNHLY and CDR2 FYNNEI. The length of the CDR3 is 15 residues. CDR3 nucleotides: TGTGCCAGCACTCAGAGGGTAGGAGGGGCCAACGTCCTGACTTTC. Translated: CASTQRVGGANVLTF.

V gene TRBV7-2 combines with J gene TRBJ1-5, with D tentatively TRBD1 (5 bases). CDR1 is SGHTA, CDR2 FQGNSA, per germline. The CDR3 totals 15 residues. Trimming shortened V by 5 bases and J by 4 bases, and 15 bases separated the two germline ends. In nucleotides, the CDR3 is TGTGCCAGCAGCCCCTGGGCGGGGGTTAATCAGCCCCAGCATTTT. Its translation is CASSPWAGVNQPQHF.

This clonotype was seen repeatedly, ten times or more. The chain employs TRBV20-1 and TRBJ2-1; unclear D gene. Looked up from germline, CDR1 is DFQATT and CDR2 is SNEGSKA (reference sequence). The V end was cut by 3 bases, the J end by 2 bases, with 11 bases between. This CDR3 contains 14 residues. CDR3: CSASQAKAYNEQFF. The CDR3 DNA sequence: TGCAGTGCTAGCCAAGCGAAAGCCTACAATGAGCAGTTCTTC.

This clonotype was seen ten or more times. The CDR3: CASSPSGAADTQYF. CDR3 sequence (DNA): TGTGCCAGCAGTCCTAGCGGGGCGGCAGATACGCAGTATTTT. The chain joins TRBV7-9 to TRBJ2-3, with TRBD2 identical over 9 bases. Germline values: CDR1 SEHNR, CDR2 FQNEAQ (reference sequence). CDR3 length equals 14 residues. V lost 6 bases to trimming and J lost 4 bases; unmatched junction nucleotides: 5.

This clonotype was recorded at least ten times. The rearrangement uses TRBV12-3 or TRBV12-4 and TRBJ1-6; D is ambiguous. Trimming shortened V by 4 bases and J by 6 bases, and 19 bases separated the two germline ends. The CDR3 sequence is 17 residues long. The CDR3 DNA follows: TGTGCCAGCAGTTGGTTGGCCTCGTTTATCGGTAATTCACCCCTCCACTTT. Translated, it gives CASSWLASFIGNSPLHF.

The sample holds many counts of this clonotype. The rearrangement joins TRBV30 to TRBJ1-1; unclear D gene. There are 13 residues in the CDR3. V was clipped by 6 bases and J by 5 bases, with 16 bases between them. Looked up from germline, CDR1 is GTSNPN and CDR2 is SVGIG (reference sequence). The DNA for the CDR3 is TGTGCCTGCTTGGACTCGGAGAGGACTGAAGCTTTCTTT. This sequence encodes CACLDSERTEAFF.

In DNA, the CDR3 is TGTGCCAGCAACAAACCCGGCAGGGGCTCTTACAATGAGCAGTTCTTC. This codes for CASNKPGRGSYNEQFF. The chain carries TRBV6-5 and TRBJ2-1, with TRBD1 as a possible D gene (6 bases). CDR3 length equals 16 residues. CDR1 and CDR2 from the germline V gene are MNHEY and SVGAGI. Trimming stripped 7 bases from V and 4 bases from J, with 20 bases between.

In this sample, this clonotype turned up many times. V gene TRBV5-1 combines with J gene TRBJ2-5; D is uncertain. CDR1 is SGHRS and CDR2 is YFSETQ in the germline V gene. CDR3 length: 13 residues. V gave up 0 bases and J gave up 3 bases, with 6 bases separating them. In DNA, the CDR3 is TGCGCCAGCAGCTTGGGCTCAGAAGAGACCCAGTACTTC. Its protein is CASSLGSEETQYF.

This clonotype has ten or more counts. V usage is TRBV5-1 and J usage is TRBJ1-2; D is undetermined. CDR3 length: 16 residues. Trimming pared 4 bases from V and 7 bases from J, leaving 23 bases between. The V gene's germline CDR1 is SGHRS and CDR2 YFSETQ. The CDR3 loop is CASSPDFGSSDRGYTF. The DNA for the CDR3 is TGCGCCAGCAGCCCGGATTTTGGCTCTTCGGATCGTGGCTACACCTTC.

This clonotype occurred a few times. The gene calls are TRBV19 and TRBJ1-5; tentatively, D is TRBD1 (6 bases). Germline V CDR1 and CDR2: LNHDA, SQIVND (reference sequence). The ends were cut back, 7 bases at V and 0 bases at J, with 16 bases in the middle. The CDR3 has 16 amino acids. The CDR3 DNA is TGTGCCAGTAAAGGGACACCATTCTATAGCAATCAGCCCCAGCATTTT. It codes for CASKGTPFYSNQPQHF.

This clonotype is medium-sized within its sample. The chain couples TRBV7-2 to TRBJ2-3; TRBD2 aligns across 9 bases. This CDR3 region has 15 residues. Germline CDR1 and CDR2: SGHTA and FQGNSA. After removal of 4 bases from V and 4 bases from J, the junction contained 6 bases not matched to a gene. CDR3 sequence (DNA): TGTGCCAGCAGCTGGGCTAGCGGGGTTGCAGATACGCAGTATTTT. Translation gives CASSWASGVADTQYF.

This clonotype was observed many times. V usage is TRBV6-5 and J usage is TRBJ1-1, with D possibly matching TRBD1 (5 bases). The germline CDR1 and CDR2 sequences are MNHEY and SVGAGI. The CDR3 runs 12 residues. Trimming pared 6 bases from V and 8 bases from J, leaving 13 bases between. This chain's CDR3 is CASSSGRDEAFF. In nucleotides, the CDR3 is TGTGCCAGCAGCTCCGGACGGGACGAAGCTTTCTTT.

This clonotype was picked up one time. This sequence may be a read error, since a much larger clone differs from it by one base. The V and J genes are TRBV6-5 and TRBJ2-1; TRBD2 agrees at 9 bases. Per germline, CDR1 MNHEY and CDR2 SVGAGI. This CDR3 comprises 16 residues. The CDR3 nucleotides are TGTGACAGCAGTTGGAGTAGCGGGGGACCCTACAATGAGCAGTTCTTC. Encoded protein: CDSSWSSGGPYNEQFF.

This clonotype was counted at least ten times. V and J are TRBV3-1 and TRBJ1-1, with no clear D. CDR1 is LGHDT and CDR2 is YNNKEL in the germline V gene (reference sequence). Between the trimmed V and J ends, which lost 3 bases and 4 bases, there was a span of 9 bases. The CDR3 extends over 13 amino acids. This CDR3 reads CASSHLGSTEAFF. CDR3 nucleotides: TGTGCCAGCAGCCATCTCGGGAGCACTGAAGCTTTCTTT. Full variable domain (remainder filled in from reference TRBV3-1 and TRBJ1-1): DTAVSQTPKYLVTQMGNDKSIKCEQNLGHDTMYWYKQDSKKFLKIMFSYNNKELIINETVPNRFSPKSPDKAHLNLHINSLELGDSAVYFCASSHLGSTEAFFGQGTRLTVV.

This clonotype was detected many times. V and J are TRBV3-1 and TRBJ2-3, with 7 bases lining up with TRBD2. The V segment lost 4 bases and the J segment 6 bases; nucleotides outside the gene matches: 13. Germline loops: CDR1 LGHDT, CDR2 YNNKEL (reference sequence). This CDR3 comprises 16 residues. The CDR3 sequence: CASSRGWGGIPDTQYF. Written as DNA, the CDR3 is TGTGCCAGCAGCCGGGGCTGGGGGGGGATCCCGGATACGCAGTATTTT.

This clonotype was seen at least ten times. The CDR3: CASSHSGRETQYF. CDR3 bases: TGCGCCAGCAGCCACAGCGGTAGGGAGACCCAGTACTTC. The gene calls are TRBV4-1 and TRBJ2-5; D may be TRBD2 (5 bases). Trimming took 3 bases from V and 5 from J, leaving 10 bases between them. Looked up from germline, CDR1 is MGHRA and CDR2 is YSYEKL. The CDR3 extends over 13 amino acids.

This clonotype was picked up many times. The chain has TRBV4-3 and TRBJ2-3; D not certain. Between the trimmed V and J ends, which lost 0 bases and 8 bases, there was a span of 9 bases. The CDR3 spans 13 residues. The V gene's germline CDR1 is LGHNA and CDR2 YSLEER. The CDR3 protein is CASSQEIEVTQYF. As DNA, the CDR3 is TGCGCCAGCAGCCAAGAGATAGAGGTTACGCAGTATTTT.

This clonotype was counted a few times. The genes are TRBV20-1 and TRBJ1-5; D perhaps matches TRBD1 (5 bases). CDR3 size: 14 residues. Germline-derived CDR1 and CDR2 are DFQATT and SNEGSKA (reference sequence). Trimming stripped 0 bases from V and 7 bases from J, with 13 bases between. In DNA, the CDR3 is TGCAGTGCTAGAGATCAGGCAGGGTGGCAGCCCCAGCATTTT. It encodes CSARDQAGWQPQHF.

The sample holds many counts of this clonotype. This sequence joins TRBV6-5 and TRBJ1-1; D gene ambiguous. The CDR3 spans 15 residues. Germline V gene sequence: CDR1 MNHEY, CDR2 SVGAGI. Trimming took off 0 bases at V and 4 bases at J, with 12 bases between the two ends. The CDR3 DNA sequence: TGTGCCAGCAGTTACTCGGGTCTGCCCCGCACTGAAGCTTTCTTT. As protein: CASSYSGLPRTEAFF.

This clonotype occurred many times. The rearrangement links TRBV20-1 to TRBJ2-7; 7 bases are a match to TRBD1. V lost 2 bases and J lost 6; bases outside the gene matches: 10. CDR1 is DFQATT, CDR2 SNEGSKA, per germline (reference sequence). The CDR3 extends over 14 amino acids. CDR3 DNA: TGCAGTGCTAGACCCCCTAACAGGGGTCCCGAGCAGTACTTC. Translating it yields CSARPPNRGPEQYF.

J is TRBJ1-1 and V is TRBV24-1, with a tentative D call TRBD1 (5 bases). This CDR3 spans 12 amino acids. CDR1 and CDR2 from the germline V gene are KGHDR and SFDVKD. The V end was cut by 5 bases, the J end by 4 bases, with 7 bases between. The CDR3 loop reads CATSGGGTEAFF. The CDR3 nucleotides read TGTGCCACCAGTGGGGGGGGCACTGAAGCTTTCTTT.

There are many counts of this clonotype. The chain employs TRBV12-3 or TRBV12-4 and TRBJ2-3; D call uncertain. Trimming took off 3 bases at V and 4 bases at J, with 5 bases between the two ends. The CDR3 length is 12 residues. The CDR3 protein is CASSFGADTQYF. DNA of the CDR3: TGTGCCAGCAGTTTCGGAGCAGATACGCAGTATTTT.

This clonotype was picked up a small number of times. V gene TRBV20-1 combines with J gene TRBJ2-7, with D possibly being TRBD1 or TRBD2 (6 bases each). Trimming left V 5 bases short and J 0 bases short, with 14 bases between. The germline V gene has CDR1 DFQATT and CDR2 SNEGSKA (reference sequence). The CDR3 extends over 14 amino acids. The CDR3 spells CSALQGGSSYEQYF. CDR3 in DNA: TGCAGTGCTCTTCAAGGGGGGAGCTCCTACGAGCAGTACTTC.

Written as DNA, the CDR3 is TGCGCCAGCAGCTCAGGACAGGGAGCGGACGAGCAGTACTTC. It specifies CASSSGQGADEQYF. This chain connects TRBV5-1 to TRBJ2-7; TRBD1 matches at 8 bases. The CDR3 contains 14 residues. Germline trimming cut 3 bases from V and 5 bases from J; bases unmatched to any gene: 7. Per germline, CDR1 SGHRS and CDR2 YFSETQ.

This clonotype came up many times. This sequence joins TRBV12-3 or TRBV12-4 and TRBJ2-1, with D hard to call. V was cut by 6 bases and J by 1 base, with 10 bases left in between. This CDR3 comprises 14 residues. The CDR3 sequence: CASRRSMSYNEQFF. The CDR3 nucleotides are TGTGCCAGCAGACGTAGTATGTCCTACAATGAGCAGTTCTTC.